This is a list of T cell receptor beta chains from one sample in a study of T cell repertoires in cytomegalovirus infection. TCRdb redid the calling of the reads with MiXCR, one entry per CDR3 protein. The sample contains approximately 250,000 distinct CDR3 sequences, under 8.5% of which appear only once. What was sequenced was PBMCs. These receptors originate from a human donor in good health (CMV status not recorded). Some clones in this sample may be carry-over from other donors' samples. Both conserved end residues are part of each CDR3. The order of the fields is CDR3 length, J gene, D gene, clone size, V gene, CDR3 DNA, CDR3 protein. The D gene is left open where the match is weak. The size field is filled for only some rows; it gives once, few, many or a size class.

>14|TRBJ1-1|TRBD1|-|TRBV6-5
TGTGCCAGCGGCTTACAGGGGTCGGGCACTGAAGCTTTCTTT
CASGLQGSGTEAFF
>15|TRBJ2-5|-|many|TRBV5-1
TGCGCCAGCAGCTTGAGGGGAGTGGGCCAAGAGACCCAGTACTTC
CASSLRGVGQETQYF
>14|TRBJ1-1|-|many|TRBV7-2
TGTGCCAGCAGCTACCGGGACGGTAACACTGAAGCTTTCTTT
CASSYRDGNTEAFF
>13|TRBJ1-2|TRBD1|-|TRBV18
TGTGCCAGCTCACCAGAGGGACAGACGGACTCAGCCTTC
CASSPEGQTDSAF
>14|TRBJ2-3|-|many|TRBV7-2
TGTGCCAGCAGCCGCCCGGGTGGCACAGATACGCAGTATTTT
CASSRPGGTDTQYF
>12|TRBJ1-3|-|many|TRBV6-2/TRBV6-3
TGTGCCAGCAGTTGGGACACTATCACCATATATTTT
CASSWDTITIYF
>14|TRBJ1-6|-|many|TRBV7-9
TGTGCCAGCAGCTTAGGGTCGGCAAAGTCACCCCTCCACTTT
CASSLGSAKSPLHF
>16|TRBJ1-2|TRBD1|many|TRBV5-1
TGCGCCAGCAGCTTGGACCCGGGACAGGGAGGATTTGGCTACACCTTC
CASSLDPGQGGFGYTF
>14|TRBJ1-1|-|many|TRBV28
TGTGCCAGCAGCACCGTACCCCGGAACACTGAAGCTTTCTTT
CASSTVPRNTEAFF
>14|TRBJ2-5|-|many|TRBV7-2
TGTGCCAGCACCCGAGGCGGGGCCCAAGAGACCCAGTACTTC
CASTRGGAQETQYF
>13|TRBJ1-1|-|many|TRBV7-6
TGTGCCAGCAGCTTAGGACATAACACTGAAGCTTTCTTT
CASSLGHNTEAFF
>13|TRBJ2-7|-|-|TRBV27
TGTGCCAGCAGCGTGGGGTTTATTAGCGAGCAGTACTTC
CASSVGFISEQYF
>16|TRBJ2-3|-|-|TRBV6-6
TGTGCCAGCAGCTTCTTACCAGGGGTCTCCTCATCTACGCAGTATTTT
CASSFLPGVSSSTQYF
>14|TRBJ1-2|-|many|TRBV12-3/TRBV12-4
TGTGCCAGCAGCCCCCGGGGATTCACGAGTGGCTACACCTTC
CASSPRGFTSGYTF
>15|TRBJ2-1|TRBD2|-|TRBV5-4
TGTGCCAGCAGCTCCGGGACTAGCGGGGGGCAGAGGGAGTTCTTC
CASSSGTSGGQREFF
>16|TRBJ2-5|-|few|TRBV18
TGTGCCAGCTCACCACCGACGGGACTGCTCCAAGAGACCCAGTACTTC
CASSPPTGLLQETQYF
>14|TRBJ2-5|-|many|TRBV29-1
TGCAGCGTCCTGACAAGAAGTCGAGGAGAGACCCAGTACTTC
CSVLTRSRGETQYF
>13|TRBJ2-5|-|many|TRBV14
TGTGCCAGCAGCCAGTCGGGGTTGGAGACCCAGTACTTC
CASSQSGLETQYF
>14|TRBJ2-4|-|many|TRBV20-1
TGCAGTGCTAGTAGGGGGGATGCCAAAAACATTCAGTACTTC
CSASRGDAKNIQYF
>14|TRBJ2-7|TRBD2|-|TRBV29-1
TGCAGCGTGAGGCGGGAGGGGACGTCCTACGAGCAGTACTTC
CSVRREGTSYEQYF
>16|TRBJ2-7|TRBD2|few|TRBV6-5
TGTGCCAGCAGGCAGGGACTAGCGGGGAGCTCCTACGAGCAGTACTTC
CASRQGLAGSSYEQYF
>16|TRBJ1-1|TRBD1|many|TRBV28
TGTGCCAGCACTAGAGGACAGGGGTTGATATCTTACGAAGCTTTCTTT
CASTRGQGLISYEAFF
>14|TRBJ2-3|-|many|TRBV19
TGTGCCAGTAGTAGCGGGGATAGCACAGATACGCAGTATTTT
CASSSGDSTDTQYF
>13|TRBJ2-3|-|many|TRBV7-2
TGTGCCAGCAGCTTAAAGGGGGGAGATACGCAGTATTTT
CASSLKGGDTQYF
>12|TRBJ2-3|-|few|TRBV28
TGTGCCAGCAGCCCCACGAGAGATACGCAGTATTTT
CASSPTRDTQYF
>13|TRBJ2-5|-|few|TRBV29-1
TGCAGCGTAGCTAACAGGGATTTGGAGACCCAGTACTTC
CSVANRDLETQYF
>15|TRBJ2-7|-|-|TRBV6-2/TRBV6-3
TGTGCCAGCACAGGATATACTTTTTCTCCCTACGAGCAGTACTTC
CASTGYTFSPYEQYF
>15|TRBJ1-6|-|many|TRBV12-3/TRBV12-4
TGTGCCAGCAGTTTTGGAGGGGGACGAAGTTCACCCCTCCACTTT
CASSFGGGRSSPLHF
>14|TRBJ1-2|TRBD1|many|TRBV20-1
TGCAGTGCTAGAGATCGGACAGGGGACTATGGCTACACCTTC
CSARDRTGDYGYTF
>15|TRBJ2-1|-|many|TRBV7-8
TGTGCCAGCAGCTTAGGGGACCCTAACTACAATGAGCAGTTCTTC
CASSLGDPNYNEQFF
>14|TRBJ1-1|-|many|TRBV4-3
TGCGCCAGCAGCCAAGATACAGGGATCACTGAAGCTTTCTTT
CASSQDTGITEAFF